Described below is a single T cell receptor beta chain sequence and its context. This sample is part of a study of technical replicates of blood from several donors. V was trimmed by 2 bases and J by 8 bases, leaving 16 bases between them. This CDR3 spans 14 amino acids. Germline CDR1 reads SQVTM; CDR2 reads ANQGSEA. The repertoire was sequenced with immunoSEQ multiplex PCR; TCRdb's copy has only in-frame clones and lacks some. This sample has 75,000 to 100,000 clones, with about 95% found just once. Source material: T cells isolated from PBMCs. The clonotype originates from a human donor in good health. The V gene is TRBV29-1, the J gene TRBJ2-1; TRBD2 is a possible D gene (6 bases). The CDR3 region is CSVERRGNLDEQFF. CDR3 nucleotide sequence: TGCAGCGTTGAAAGGCGCGGGAATTTGGATGAGCAGTTCTTC.